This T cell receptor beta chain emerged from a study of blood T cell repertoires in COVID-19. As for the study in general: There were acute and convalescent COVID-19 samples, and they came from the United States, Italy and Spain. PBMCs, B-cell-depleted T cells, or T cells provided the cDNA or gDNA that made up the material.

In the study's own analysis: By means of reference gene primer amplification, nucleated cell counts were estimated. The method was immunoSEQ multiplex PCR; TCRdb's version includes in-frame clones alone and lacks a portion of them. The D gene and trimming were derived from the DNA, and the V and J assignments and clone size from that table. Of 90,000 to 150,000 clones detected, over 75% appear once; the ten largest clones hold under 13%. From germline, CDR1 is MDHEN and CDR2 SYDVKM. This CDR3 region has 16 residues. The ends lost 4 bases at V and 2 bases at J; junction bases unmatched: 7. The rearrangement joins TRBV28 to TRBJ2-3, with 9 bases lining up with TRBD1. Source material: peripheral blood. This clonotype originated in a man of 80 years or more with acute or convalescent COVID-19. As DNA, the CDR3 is TGTGCCAGCAGTTCTCCGGGACAGGGCTTCACAGATACGCAGTATTTT. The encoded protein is CASSSPGQGFTDTQYF.